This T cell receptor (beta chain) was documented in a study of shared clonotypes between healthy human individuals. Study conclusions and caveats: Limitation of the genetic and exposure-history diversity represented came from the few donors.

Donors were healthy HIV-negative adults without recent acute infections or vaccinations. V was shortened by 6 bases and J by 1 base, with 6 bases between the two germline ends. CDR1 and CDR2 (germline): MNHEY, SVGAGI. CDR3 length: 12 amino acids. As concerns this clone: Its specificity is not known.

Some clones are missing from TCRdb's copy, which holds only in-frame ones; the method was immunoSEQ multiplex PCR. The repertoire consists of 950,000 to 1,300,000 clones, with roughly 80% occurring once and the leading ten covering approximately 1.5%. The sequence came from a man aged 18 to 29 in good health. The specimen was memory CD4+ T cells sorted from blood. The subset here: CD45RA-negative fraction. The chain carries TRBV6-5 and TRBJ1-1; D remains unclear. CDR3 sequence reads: CASSPGNTEAFF. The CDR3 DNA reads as TGTGCCAGCAGCCCAGGGAACACTGAAGCTTTCTTT.